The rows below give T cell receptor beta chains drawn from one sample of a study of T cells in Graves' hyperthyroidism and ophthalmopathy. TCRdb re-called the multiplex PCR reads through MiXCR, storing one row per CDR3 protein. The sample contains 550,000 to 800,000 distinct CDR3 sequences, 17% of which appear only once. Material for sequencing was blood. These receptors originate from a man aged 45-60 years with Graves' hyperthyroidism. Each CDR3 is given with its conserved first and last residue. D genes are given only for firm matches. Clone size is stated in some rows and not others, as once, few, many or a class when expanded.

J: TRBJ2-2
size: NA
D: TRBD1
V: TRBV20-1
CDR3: CSVKGQGTTAGTGELFF
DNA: TGCAGTGTAAAAGGACAGGGGACTACCGCGGGCACCGGGGAGCTGTTTTTT

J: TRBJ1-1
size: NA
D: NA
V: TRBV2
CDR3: CASRLTRTNTEAFF
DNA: TGTGCCAGCAGACTGACACGGACGAACACTGAAGCTTTCTTT

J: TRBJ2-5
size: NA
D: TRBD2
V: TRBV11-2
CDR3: CASSQPTGLAGTQETQYF
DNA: TGTGCCAGCAGCCAACCTACGGGACTAGCGGGAACACAAGAGACCCAGTACTTC

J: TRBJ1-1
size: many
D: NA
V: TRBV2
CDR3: CASSLTGGMNTEAFF
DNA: TGTGCCAGCAGTTTAACAGGAGGAATGAACACTGAAGCTTTCTTT

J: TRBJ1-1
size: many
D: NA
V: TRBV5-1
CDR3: CASSTVSEAFF
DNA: TGCGCCAGTTCAACAGTTTCGGAAGCTTTCTTT

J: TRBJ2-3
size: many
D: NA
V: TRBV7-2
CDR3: CASSLAALSTDTQYF
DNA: TGTGCCAGCAGCTTAGCGGCCCTAAGCACAGATACGCAGTATTTT

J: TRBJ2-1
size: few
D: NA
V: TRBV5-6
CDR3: CASRGRGLGNEQFF
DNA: TGTGCCAGCAGAGGCAGGGGATTGGGCAATGAGCAGTTCTTC

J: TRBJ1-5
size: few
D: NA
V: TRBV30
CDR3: CAWSWGRGSNQPQHF
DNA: TGTGCCTGGAGTTGGGGGAGGGGAAGCAATCAGCCCCAGCATTTT

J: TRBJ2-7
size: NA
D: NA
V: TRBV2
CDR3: CASRVTRTAYEQYF
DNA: TGTGCCAGCAGGGTAACAAGGACAGCCTACGAGCAGTACTTC

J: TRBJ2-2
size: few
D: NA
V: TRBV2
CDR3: CASSEGPTGELFF
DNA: TGTGCCAGCAGCGAGGGGCCGACCGGGGAGCTGTTTTTT

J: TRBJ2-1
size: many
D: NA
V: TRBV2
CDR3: CASISTGRYNEQFF
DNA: TGTGCCAGCATCAGTACGGGCCGGTACAATGAGCAGTTCTTC

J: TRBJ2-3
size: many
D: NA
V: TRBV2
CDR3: CASSGYRDTQYF
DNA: TGTGCCAGCAGTGGTTATAGAGATACGCAGTATTTT

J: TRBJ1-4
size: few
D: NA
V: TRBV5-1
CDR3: CASSLGRGVEKLFF
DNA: TGCGCCAGCAGCTTAGGCAGGGGTGTGGAAAAACTGTTTTTT

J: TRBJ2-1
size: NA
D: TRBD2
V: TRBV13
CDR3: CASSLATSGFYNKQFF
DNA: TGTGCCAGCAGCTTAGCGACTAGCGGTTTCTACAATAAGCAGTTCTTC

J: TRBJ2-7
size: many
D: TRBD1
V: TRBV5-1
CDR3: CASSLGGQGAYEQYF
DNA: TGCGCCAGCAGCTTGGGGGGACAGGGGGCCTACGAGCAGTACTTC

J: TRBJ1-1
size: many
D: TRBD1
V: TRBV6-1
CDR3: CASSWDRIFGTEAFF
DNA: TGTGCCAGCAGTTGGGACAGGATTTTCGGGACTGAAGCTTTCTTT

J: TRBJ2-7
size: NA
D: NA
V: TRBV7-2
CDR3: CASSPKGAYEQYF
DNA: TGTGCCAGCAGCCCCAAGGGAGCCTACGAGCAGTACTTC

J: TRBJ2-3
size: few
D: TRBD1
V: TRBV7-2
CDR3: CASSRRGLGTDTQYF
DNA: TGTGCCAGCAGCCGCAGGGGGCTCGGCACAGATACGCAGTATTTT

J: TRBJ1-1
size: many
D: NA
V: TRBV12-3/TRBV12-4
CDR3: CASSQIGRTNTEAFF
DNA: TGTGCCAGCAGCCAGATCGGACGGACGAACACTGAAGCTTTCTTT

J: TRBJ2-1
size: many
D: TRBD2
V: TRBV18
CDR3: CASSLRGEEQFF
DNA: TGTGCCAGCTCCCTCCGGGGGGAAGAGCAGTTCTTC